The 2 T cell receptor beta chains reported below all come from one sample, sequenced in a study of regulatory T cells in long-lasting Graves disease. Relying on iRepertoire HTBI primers and Arm-PCR of CDR3 regions, the team built TCR beta libraries. Each CDR3 protein is one row after TCRdb ran MiXCR on the multiplex PCR reads. The sample lists 600,000 to 800,000 distinct CDR3 sequences; 25% to 30% were seen once. Indicated time point: persistent/refractory GD, antithyroid drugs over 5 years with positive TRAb. After RNA was extracted from PBMCs, the TCR library was made from it. Sequenced here: peripheral blood mononuclear cells (PBMCs), sampled when the disease was refractory, from a patient treated with antithyroid drugs. Source of these receptors: a female donor with Graves disease.

This clonotype showed up just a few times. The V call is TRBV28, the J call TRBJ1-5; D unclear. There are 15 residues in the CDR3. The germline CDR1 and CDR2 sequences are MDHEN and SYDVKM. Trimming pared 4 bases from V and 2 bases from J, leaving 12 bases between. The CDR3 coding sequence is TGTGCCAGCAGTTCCCGGACCGTTGGCAATCAGCCCCAGCATTTT. This codes for CASSSRTVGNQPQHF.

This clonotype was picked up a small number of times. This sequence joins TRBV5-1 and TRBJ2-7; no firm D call. This CDR3 contains 14 residues. Germline V lookup: CDR1 SGHRS, CDR2 YFSETQ. Trimming took off 4 bases at V and 4 bases at J, with 15 bases between the two ends. This CDR3 reads CASSPDSTVYEQYF. The CDR3 coding sequence is TGCGCCAGCAGCCCAGACTCCACGGTTTACGAGCAGTACTTC.